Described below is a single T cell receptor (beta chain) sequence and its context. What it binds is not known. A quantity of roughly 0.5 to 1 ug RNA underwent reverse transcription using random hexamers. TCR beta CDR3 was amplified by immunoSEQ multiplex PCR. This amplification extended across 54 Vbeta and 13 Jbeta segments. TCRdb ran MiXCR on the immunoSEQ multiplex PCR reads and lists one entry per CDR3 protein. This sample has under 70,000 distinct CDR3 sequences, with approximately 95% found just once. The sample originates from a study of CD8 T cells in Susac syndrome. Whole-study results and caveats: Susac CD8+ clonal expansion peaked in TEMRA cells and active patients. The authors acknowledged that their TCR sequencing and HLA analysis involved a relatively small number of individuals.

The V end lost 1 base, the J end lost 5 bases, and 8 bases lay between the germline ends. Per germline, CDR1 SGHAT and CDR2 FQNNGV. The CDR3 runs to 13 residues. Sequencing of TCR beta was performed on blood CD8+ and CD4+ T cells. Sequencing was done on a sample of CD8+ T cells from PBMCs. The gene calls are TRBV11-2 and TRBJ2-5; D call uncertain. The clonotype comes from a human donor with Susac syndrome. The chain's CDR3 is CASSLGLGETQYF. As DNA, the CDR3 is TGTGCCAGCAGCTTAGGACTCGGGGAGACCCAGTACTTC. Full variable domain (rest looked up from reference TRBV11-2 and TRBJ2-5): EAGVAQSPRYKIIEKRQSVAFWCNPISGHATLYWYQQILGQGPKLLIQFQNNGVVDDSQLPKDRFSAERLKGVDSTLKIQPAKLEDSAVYLCASSLGLGETQYFGPGTRLLVL.